This entry lists 5 T cell receptor beta chains sequenced from one sample in a study of blood T cell repertoires in COVID-19. The assay was immunoSEQ multiplex PCR, and TCRdb's table has in-frame clones only and misses some. The table lists some 190,000 clones, around 80% of them singletons. Input material: PBMCs or T cells enriched from blood (not recorded which). These receptors all come from a man between 60 and 75 years old who had been exposed to COVID-19.

V usage is TRBV30 and J usage is TRBJ1-2, with D perhaps matching TRBD1 (5 bases). The germline V and J ends were trimmed by 0 bases and 4 bases, with 12 bases remaining between them. Germline-derived CDR1 and CDR2 are GTSNPN and SVGIG (reference sequence). This CDR3 is 14 amino acids long. Written as DNA, the CDR3 is TGTGCCTGGAGTGTTGCGCAGGGTACCTATGGCTACACCTTC. As protein: CAWSVAQGTYGYTF.

V usage is TRBV9 and J usage is TRBJ1-1; tentative D call: TRBD1 (5 bases). Looked up from germline, CDR1 is SGDLS and CDR2 is YYNGEE. The CDR3 covers 12 residues. V gave up 7 bases and J gave up 4 bases, with 11 bases separating them. As DNA, the CDR3 is TGTGCCAGCGGCTCGGGGGGCACTGAAGCTTTCTTT. It specifies CASGSGGTEAFF.

The chain joins TRBV28 to TRBJ1-2; 7 nucleotides align to TRBD1. Germline V gene lookup returns CDR1 MDHEN and CDR2 SYDVKM. The V gene end was trimmed by 3 bases and the J gene end by 1 base; junction bases not matched to a gene: 5. The CDR3 is made up of 15 amino acids. The CDR3 sequence is CASSFQGGDNYGYTF. The CDR3 DNA follows: TGTGCCAGCAGTTTCCAAGGGGGCGATAACTATGGCTACACCTTC.

This sequence joins TRBV9 and TRBJ2-2, with a tentative D call TRBD1 (6 bases). CDR1 SGDLS and CDR2 YYNGEE come from the germline V gene. V gave up 0 bases and J gave up 3 bases, with 9 bases separating them. CDR3 size: 15 residues. This CDR3 is CASSVGQGYTGELFF. For the CDR3, the DNA is TGTGCCAGCAGCGTAGGGCAGGGGTACACCGGGGAGCTGTTTTTT.

The chain joins TRBV28 to TRBJ2-7, with 10 bases fitting TRBD1. CDR1 is MDHEN, CDR2 SYDVKM, per germline. The V segment lost 2 bases and the J segment 1 base; nucleotides outside the gene matches: 5. There are 16 residues in the CDR3. The CDR3, as DNA: TGTGCCAGCAGTTTAGTCGGGACAGGGGATTCCTACGAGCAGTACTTC. This translates into CASSLVGTGDSYEQYF.